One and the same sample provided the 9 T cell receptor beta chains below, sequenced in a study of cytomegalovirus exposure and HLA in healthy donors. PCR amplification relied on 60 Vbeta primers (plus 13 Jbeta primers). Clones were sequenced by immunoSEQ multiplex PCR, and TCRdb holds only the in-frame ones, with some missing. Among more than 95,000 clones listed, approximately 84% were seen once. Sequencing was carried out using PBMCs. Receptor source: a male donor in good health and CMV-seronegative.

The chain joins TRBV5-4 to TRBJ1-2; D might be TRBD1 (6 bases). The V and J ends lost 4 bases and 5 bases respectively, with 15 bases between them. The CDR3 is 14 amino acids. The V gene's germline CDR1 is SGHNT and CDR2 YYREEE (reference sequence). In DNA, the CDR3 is TGTGCCAGCAGCCCGCGGACAGAAGCTTATGGCTACACCTTC. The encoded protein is CASSPRTEAYGYTF.

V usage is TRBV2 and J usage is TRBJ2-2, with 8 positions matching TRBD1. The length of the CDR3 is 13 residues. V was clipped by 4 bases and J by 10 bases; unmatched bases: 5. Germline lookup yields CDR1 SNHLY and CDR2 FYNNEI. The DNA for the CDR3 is TGTGCCAGCAGTGTCAGGGGGCCTGAGGAGCTGTTTTTT. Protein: CASSVRGPEELFF.

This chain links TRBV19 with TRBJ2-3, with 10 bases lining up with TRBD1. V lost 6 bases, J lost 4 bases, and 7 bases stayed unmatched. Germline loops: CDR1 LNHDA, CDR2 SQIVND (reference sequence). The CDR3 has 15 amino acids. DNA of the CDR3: TGTGCCAGTAGCCCGGACAGGGGGATCGCAGATACGCAGTATTTT. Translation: CASSPDRGIADTQYF.

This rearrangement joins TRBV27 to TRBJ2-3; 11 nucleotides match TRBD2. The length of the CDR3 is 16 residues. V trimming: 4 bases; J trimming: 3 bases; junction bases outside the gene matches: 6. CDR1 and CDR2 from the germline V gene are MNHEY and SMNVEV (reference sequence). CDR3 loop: CASSSRLAGRTDTQYF. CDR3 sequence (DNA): TGTGCCAGCAGTTCGAGACTAGCGGGACGGACAGATACGCAGTATTTT.

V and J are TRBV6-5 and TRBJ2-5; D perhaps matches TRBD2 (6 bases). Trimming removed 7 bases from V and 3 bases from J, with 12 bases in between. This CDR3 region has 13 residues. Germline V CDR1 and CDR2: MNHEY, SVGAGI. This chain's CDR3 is CASTPWGEETQYF. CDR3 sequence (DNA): TGTGCCAGCACCCCCTGGGGGGAAGAGACCCAGTACTTC.

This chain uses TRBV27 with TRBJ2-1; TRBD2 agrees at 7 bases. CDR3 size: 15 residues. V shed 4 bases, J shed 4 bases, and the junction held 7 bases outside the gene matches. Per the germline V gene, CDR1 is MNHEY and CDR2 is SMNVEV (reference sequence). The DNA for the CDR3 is TGTGCCAGCAGTTCGCGGCGGGAGAGGTACAATGAGCAGTTCTTC. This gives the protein CASSSRRERYNEQFF.

The CDR3: CASSLARTGATEAFF. The DNA of the CDR3 is TGTGCCAGCAGCTTAGCTAGGACAGGGGCGACTGAAGCTTTCTTT. The genes are TRBV11-2 and TRBJ1-1; 9 nucleotides align to TRBD1. Per germline, CDR1 SGHAT and CDR2 FQNNGV. V dropped 1 base and J dropped 5; count of bases not matched to a gene: 5. The CDR3 has 15 residues.

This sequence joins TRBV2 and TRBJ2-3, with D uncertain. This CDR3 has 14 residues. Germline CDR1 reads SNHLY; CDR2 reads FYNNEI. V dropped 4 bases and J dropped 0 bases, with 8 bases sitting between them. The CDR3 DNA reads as TGTGCCAGCAGTGCTAGTTCTAGCACAGATACGCAGTATTTT. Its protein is CASSASSSTDTQYF. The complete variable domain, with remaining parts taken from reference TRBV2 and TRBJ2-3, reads EPEVTQTPSHQVTQMGQEVILRCVPISNHLYFYWYRQILGQKVEFLVSFYNNEISEKSEIFDDQFSVERPDGSNFTLKIRSTKLEDSAMYFCASSASSSTDTQYFGPGTRLTVL.

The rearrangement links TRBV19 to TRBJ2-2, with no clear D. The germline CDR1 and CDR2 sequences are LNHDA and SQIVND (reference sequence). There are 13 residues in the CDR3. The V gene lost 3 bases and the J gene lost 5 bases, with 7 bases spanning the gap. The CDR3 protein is CASSIVGTGELFF. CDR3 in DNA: TGTGCCAGTAGTATTGTCGGGACCGGGGAGCTGTTTTTT.